These 14 T cell receptor beta chains were sequenced from one sample in a study of identical twins. MiXCR was run by TCRdb on the 5' RACE reads, yielding one entry per CDR3 protein. The sample has some 900,000 distinct CDR3 sequences, around an eighth seen once. These sequences were also reported in another study, on yellow fever vaccine responses in identical twins.

Sequencing was done on a sample of PBMCs. These receptors all stem from a woman under 30 in good health.

CDR3 coding DNA: TGTGCCAGCAGCTTGACAGGTCAAGACACAGATACGCAGTATTTT. This sequence encodes CASSLTGQDTDTQYF. The chain joins TRBV7-9 to TRBJ2-3; a possible D gene is TRBD1 (6 bases). The V gene's germline CDR1 is SEHNR and CDR2 FQNEAQ (reference sequence). The CDR3 runs to 15 residues. The V end lost 3 bases, the J end lost 2 bases, and 12 bases lay between the germline ends.

The V call is TRBV5-4, the J call TRBJ2-5, with 10 bases lining up with TRBD2. The germline V gene has CDR1 SGHNT and CDR2 YYREEE (reference sequence). This CDR3 comprises 16 residues. The ends lost 4 bases at V and 0 bases at J; junction bases unmatched: 6. The CDR3 is CASSPELAGHQETQYF. The CDR3 DNA is TGTGCCAGCAGCCCGGAACTAGCGGGGCACCAAGAGACCCAGTACTTC.

The chain is built from TRBV12-3 or TRBV12-4 and TRBJ2-1, with D tentatively TRBD1 (7 bases). The CDR3 contains 15 residues. The V and J ends lost 3 bases and 10 bases respectively, with 19 bases between them. The CDR3 DNA sequence: TGTGCCAGCAGTTTTAGGGCCGGAGGGGGCGGAGAGCAGTTCTTC. The encoded protein is CASSFRAGGGGEQFF.

The table lists this clonotype with a few counts. The rearrangement uses TRBV15 and TRBJ2-7; D may be TRBD1 (5 bases). CDR1 is LNHNV, CDR2 YYDKDF, per germline (reference sequence). Trimming cost V 3 bases and J 10 bases, with 16 bases left between them. This CDR3 spans 13 amino acids. The CDR3 region is CATSRDPGQGQYV. CDR3 nucleotides: TGTGCCACCAGCAGGGACCCTGGGCAGGGACAGTACGTC.

The chain recombines TRBV3-1 with TRBJ2-1; TRBD2 agrees at 9 bases. The V segment lost 8 bases and the J segment 5 bases; nucleotides outside the gene matches: 19. Looked up from germline, CDR1 is LGHDT and CDR2 is YNNKEL (reference sequence). This CDR3 region has 18 residues. Here the CDR3 reads CASSKDDRTSVDNNEQFF. CDR3 DNA sequence: TGTGCCAGCTCCAAAGATGATCGGACTAGCGTTGATAACAATGAGCAGTTCTTC.

The chain joins TRBV7-2 to TRBJ2-1; D remains unclear. Germline lookup yields CDR1 SGHTA and CDR2 FQGNSA. Trimming shortened V by 1 base and J by 5 bases, and 9 bases separated the two germline ends. There are 14 residues in the CDR3. CDR3 sequence (DNA): TGTGCCAGCAGCTTAGGGATCAGAAACAATGAGCAGTTCTTC. It codes for CASSLGIRNNEQFF.

The chain's CDR3 is CASSQDPGKSTEAFF. In DNA, the CDR3 is TGTGCCAGCAGCCAAGATCCGGGGAAGAGCACTGAAGCTTTCTTT. This chain connects TRBV3-1 to TRBJ1-1; D ambiguous. This CDR3 has 15 residues. Deletions cut 0 bases from V and 4 bases from J, with 12 bases between. Per the germline V gene, CDR1 is LGHDT and CDR2 is YNNKEL (reference sequence).

The rearrangement joins TRBV20-1 to TRBJ1-6; D unclear. The V gene's germline CDR1 is DFQATT and CDR2 SNEGSKA (reference sequence). Trimming left V 4 bases short and J 7 bases short, with 8 bases between. The CDR3 contains 12 residues. The CDR3 nucleotides read TGCAGTGCTAAACTGACAAATTCACCCCTCCACTTT. Encoded protein: CSAKLTNSPLHF.

The V call is TRBV3-1, the J call TRBJ1-1; 7 nucleotides agree with TRBD1. Unmatched junction bases numbered 6, after V lost 3 bases and J lost 2 bases. From germline, CDR1 is LGHDT and CDR2 YNNKEL (reference sequence). The CDR3 runs to 15 residues. CDR3: CASSHWTGENTEAFF. For the CDR3, the DNA is TGTGCCAGCAGCCACTGGACAGGAGAAAACACTGAAGCTTTCTTT.

This chain joins TRBV20-1 and TRBJ2-7; TRBD1 matches at 8 bases. Germline V lookup: CDR1 DFQATT, CDR2 SNEGSKA (reference sequence). The CDR3 runs to 13 residues. The J segment lost 2 bases and the V segment lost 3 bases, leaving 3 bases of the junction unmatched. CDR3 loop: CSARQDRAYEQYV. CDR3 nucleotide sequence: TGCAGTGCTAGGCAGGACAGGGCCTACGAGCAGTACGTC.

The chain recombines TRBV25-1 with TRBJ2-3; D uncertain. V lost 2 bases to trimming and J lost 6 bases, with 3 bases between them. CDR3 length: 11 amino acids. The germline V gene has CDR1 MGHDK and CDR2 SYGVNS. Here the CDR3 DNA reads TGTGCCAGCAGTGAAAAGGATACGCAGTATTTT. Its protein is CASSEKDTQYF.

This clonotype was seen a handful of times. J is TRBJ2-7 and V is TRBV20-1; D may correspond to TRBD1 or TRBD2 (6 bases each). Looked up from germline, CDR1 is DFQATT and CDR2 is SNEGSKA (reference sequence). The CDR3 consists of 14 residues. The V gene lost 2 bases and the J gene lost 3 bases, with 14 bases spanning the gap. Here the CDR3 DNA reads TGCAGTGCTAGAAGACAGGAGGGCGTCTACGAGCAGTACGTC. It codes for CSARRQEGVYEQYV.

The V call is TRBV20-1, the J call TRBJ2-1, with 8 bases aligning to TRBD2. The germline V gene has CDR1 DFQATT and CDR2 SNEGSKA (reference sequence). V was clipped by 8 bases and J by 0 bases; unmatched bases: 21. The CDR3 consists of 19 residues. The CDR3 nucleotides are TGCAGTTCAAAAAGTTCCTACGGGGGGGTAATCCCCTCCTACAATGAGCAGTTCTTC. It is translated as CSSKSSYGGVIPSYNEQFF.

The gene calls are TRBV6-2 or TRBV6-3 and TRBJ2-7; D remains unclear. The V end lost 6 bases, the J end lost 1 base, and 19 bases lay between the germline ends. CDR3 length: 16 residues. Germline-derived CDR1 and CDR2 are MNHEY and SVGEGT. CDR3 amino acids: CASSPTHGRSSYEQYF. CDR3 coding DNA: TGTGCCAGCAGCCCCACGCACGGACGGTCTTCCTACGAGCAGTACTTC.